This note documents a single TCR beta chain sequence. These data belong to a study of CD8+CD57+ T cells in acquired aplastic anemia. In the study overall: An average of roughly 10 million reads for CD4+ cells was obtained from healthy donors.

The study profiled TCR beta VDJ and CDR3 using genomic DNA as template. TCRdb itself ran the reads through MiXCR, one entry per CDR3 protein. The data hold 400,000 to 500,000 distinct CDR3 sequences, with about two thirds observed a single time. Germline CDR1 reads SEHNR; CDR2 reads FQNEAQ (reference sequence). Trimming left V 7 bases short and J 1 base short, with 10 bases between. The CDR3 is made up of 13 amino acids. The origin of this receptor is a human donor in good health, serving as a control. The sequencing sample was made of sorted CD4+, CD8+, or CD8+CD57+ T cells (not recorded which) from PBMCs. This chain links TRBV7-9 with TRBJ2-5, with a possible D match to TRBD1 (5 bases). The CDR3 region has the DNA TGTGCCAGCACCCGACAGCCCCAAGAGACCCAGTACTTC. This codes for CASTRQPQETQYF.